Given below is one TCR beta chain in context. This record comes from a study of blood T cell repertoires in COVID-19. Study background: The samples span acute and convalescent COVID-19 from the United States, Italy and Spain. PBMCs, B-cell-depleted T cells, or T cells were the source of the cDNA or gDNA that made up the material.

The ends were cut back, 3 bases at V and 4 bases at J, with 14 bases in the middle. Germline lookup yields CDR1 MGHRA and CDR2 YSYEKL. This CDR3 region has 15 residues. In the authors' workflow: Estimates of nucleated cell counts were drawn from the amplification of reference gene primers. TCRdb's table, derived via immunoSEQ multiplex PCR, lists solely in-frame clones and lacks some. V and J calls and clone size are copied from that table; D and trimming were computed from the DNA. Of under 150,000 clones in the sample, 65% to 85% were seen once. V and J are TRBV4-1 and TRBJ2-3; D may be TRBD2 (7 bases). This clonotype originated in a man aged 65 to 85 with acute or convalescent COVID-19. The source material was peripheral blood. The CDR3 loop is CASSHLGGASDTQYF. In nucleotides, the CDR3 is TGCGCCAGCAGCCACTTAGGGGGGGCATCAGATACGCAGTATTTT.